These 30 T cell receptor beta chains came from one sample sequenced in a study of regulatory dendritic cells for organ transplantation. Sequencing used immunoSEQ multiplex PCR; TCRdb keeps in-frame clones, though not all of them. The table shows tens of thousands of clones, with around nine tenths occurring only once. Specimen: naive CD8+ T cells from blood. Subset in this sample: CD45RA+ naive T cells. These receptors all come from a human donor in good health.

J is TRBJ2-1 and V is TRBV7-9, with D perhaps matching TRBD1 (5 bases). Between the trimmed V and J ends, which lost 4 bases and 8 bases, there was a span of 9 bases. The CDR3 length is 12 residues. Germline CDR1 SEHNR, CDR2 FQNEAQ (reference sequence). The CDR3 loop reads CASSSRGDEQFF. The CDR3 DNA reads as TGTGCCAGCAGCTCAAGGGGCGATGAGCAGTTCTTC.

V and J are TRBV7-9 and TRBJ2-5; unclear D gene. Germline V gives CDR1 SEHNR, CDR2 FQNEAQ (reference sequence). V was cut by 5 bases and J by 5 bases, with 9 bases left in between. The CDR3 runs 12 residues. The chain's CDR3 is CASSPLGETQYF. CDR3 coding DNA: TGTGCCAGCAGCCCCCTAGGGGAGACCCAGTACTTC.

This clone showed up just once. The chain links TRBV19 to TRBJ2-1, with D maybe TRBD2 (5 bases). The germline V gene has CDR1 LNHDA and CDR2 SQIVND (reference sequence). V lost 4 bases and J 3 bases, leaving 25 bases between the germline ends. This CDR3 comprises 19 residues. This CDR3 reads CASSTYQQSRRLLYNEQFF. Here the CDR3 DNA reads TGTGCCAGTAGTACCTATCAACAATCGAGACGACTACTCTACAATGAGCAGTTCTTC.

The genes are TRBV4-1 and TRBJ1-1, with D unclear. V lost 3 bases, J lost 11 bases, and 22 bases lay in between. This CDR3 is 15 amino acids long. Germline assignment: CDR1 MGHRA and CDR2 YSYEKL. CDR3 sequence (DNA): TGCGCCAGCAGCCAGGCGATCGGACGGGGATGGGAGGCTTTCTTT. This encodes CASSQAIGRGWEAFF.

For the CDR3, the DNA is TGCGCCAGCAGTCGACGGGTCCATGAGCAGTTCTTC. Encoded protein: CASSRRVHEQFF. The chain has TRBV23-1 and TRBJ2-1, with unresolved D. TRBV23-1 has ORF status, its function being uncertain. The CDR3 length is 12 residues. The germline V and J ends were trimmed by 4 bases and 8 bases, with 9 bases remaining between them.

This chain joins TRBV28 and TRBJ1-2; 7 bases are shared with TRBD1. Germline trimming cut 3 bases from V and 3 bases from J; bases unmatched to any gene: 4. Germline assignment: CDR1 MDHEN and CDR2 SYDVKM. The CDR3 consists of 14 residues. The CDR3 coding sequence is TGTGCCAGCAGTTTCCCAGGGGGTTACTATGGCTACACCTTC. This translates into CASSFPGGYYGYTF.

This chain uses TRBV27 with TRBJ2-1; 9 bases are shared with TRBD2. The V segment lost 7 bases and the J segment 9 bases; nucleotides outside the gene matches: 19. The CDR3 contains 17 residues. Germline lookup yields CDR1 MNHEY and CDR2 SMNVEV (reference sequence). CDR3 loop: CASIPSSAGGPVGEQFF. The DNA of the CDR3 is TGTGCCAGCATCCCGTCCTCGGCGGGAGGGCCTGTGGGTGAGCAGTTCTTC.

CDR3 region: CASSMRGSSYNEQFF. The CDR3 bases are TGTGCCAGTAGTATGCGGGGGAGCTCCTACAATGAGCAGTTCTTC. V usage is TRBV19 and J usage is TRBJ2-1; 7 nucleotides agree with TRBD2. The germline V gene has CDR1 LNHDA and CDR2 SQIVND (reference sequence). There are 15 residues in the CDR3. The V segment lost 3 bases and the J segment 0 bases; nucleotides outside the gene matches: 2.

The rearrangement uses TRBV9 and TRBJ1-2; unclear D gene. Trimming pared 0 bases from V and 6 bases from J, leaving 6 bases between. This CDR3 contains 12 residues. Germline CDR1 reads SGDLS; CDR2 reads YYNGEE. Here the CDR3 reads CASSVDENGYTF. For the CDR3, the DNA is TGTGCCAGCAGCGTAGATGAGAATGGCTACACCTTC.

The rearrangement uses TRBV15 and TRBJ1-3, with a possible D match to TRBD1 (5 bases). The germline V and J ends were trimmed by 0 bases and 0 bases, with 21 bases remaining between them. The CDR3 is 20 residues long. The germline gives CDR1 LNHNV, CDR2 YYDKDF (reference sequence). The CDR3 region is CATSRDFLPETADSGNTIYF. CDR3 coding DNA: TGTGCCACCAGCAGAGATTTCCTACCGGAGACAGCCGACTCTGGAAACACCATATATTTT.

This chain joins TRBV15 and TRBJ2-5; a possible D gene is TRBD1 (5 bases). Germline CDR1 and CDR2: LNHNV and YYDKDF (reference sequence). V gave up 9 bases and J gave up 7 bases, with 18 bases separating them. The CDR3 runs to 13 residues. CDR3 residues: CATNRDSFGTQYF. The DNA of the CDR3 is TGTGCCACGAACCGAGACAGCTTTGGGACCCAGTACTTC. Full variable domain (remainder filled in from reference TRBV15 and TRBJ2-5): DAMVIQNPRYQVTQFGKPVTLSCSQTLNHNVMYWYQQKSSQAPKLLFHYYDKDFNNEADTPDNFQSRRPNTSFCFLDIRSPGLGDTAMYLCATNRDSFGTQYFGPGTRLLVL.

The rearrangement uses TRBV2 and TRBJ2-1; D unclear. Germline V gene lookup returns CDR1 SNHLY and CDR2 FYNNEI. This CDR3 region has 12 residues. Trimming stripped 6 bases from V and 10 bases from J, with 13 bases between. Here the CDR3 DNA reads TGTGCCAGCAGCCTCCGGCCTGGGGAGCAGTTCTTC. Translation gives CASSLRPGEQFF.

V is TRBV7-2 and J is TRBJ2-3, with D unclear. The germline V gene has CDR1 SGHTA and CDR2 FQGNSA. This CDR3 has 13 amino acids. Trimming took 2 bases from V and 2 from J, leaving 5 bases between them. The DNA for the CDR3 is TGTGCCAGCAGCTTAATTGACACAGATACGCAGTATTTT. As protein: CASSLIDTDTQYF.

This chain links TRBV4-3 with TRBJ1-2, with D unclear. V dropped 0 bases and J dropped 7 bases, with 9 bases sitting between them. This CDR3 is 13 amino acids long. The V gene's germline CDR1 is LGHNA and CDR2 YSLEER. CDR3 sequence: CASSQDREAGYTF. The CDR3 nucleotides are TGCGCCAGCAGCCAAGATCGGGAGGCTGGCTACACCTTC.

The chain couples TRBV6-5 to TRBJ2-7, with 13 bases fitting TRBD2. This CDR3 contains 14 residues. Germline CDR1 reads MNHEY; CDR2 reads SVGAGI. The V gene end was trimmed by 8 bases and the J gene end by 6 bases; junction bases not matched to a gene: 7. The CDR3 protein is CASAPGLAGVEQYF. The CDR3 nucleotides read TGTGCCAGCGCCCCCGGACTAGCGGGAGTCGAGCAGTACTTC.

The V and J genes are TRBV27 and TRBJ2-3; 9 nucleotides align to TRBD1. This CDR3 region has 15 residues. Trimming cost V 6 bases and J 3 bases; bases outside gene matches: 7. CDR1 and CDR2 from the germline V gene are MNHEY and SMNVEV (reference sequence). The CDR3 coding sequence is TGTGCCAGCAGCCCCCGGGACAGGGTAACAGATACGCAGTATTTT. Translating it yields CASSPRDRVTDTQYF.

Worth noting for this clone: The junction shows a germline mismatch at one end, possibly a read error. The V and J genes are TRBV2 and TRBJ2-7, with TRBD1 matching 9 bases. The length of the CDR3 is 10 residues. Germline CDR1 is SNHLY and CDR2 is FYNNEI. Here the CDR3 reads CASRGDRVPF. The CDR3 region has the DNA TGTGCCAGCAGGGGGGACAGGGTCCCCTTC. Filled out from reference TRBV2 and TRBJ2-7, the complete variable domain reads EPEVTQTPSHQVTQMGQEVILRCVPISNHLYFYWYRQILGQKVEFLVSFYNNEISEKSEIFDDQFSVERPDGSNFTLKIRSTKLEDSAMYFCASRGDRVPFGPGTRLTVT.

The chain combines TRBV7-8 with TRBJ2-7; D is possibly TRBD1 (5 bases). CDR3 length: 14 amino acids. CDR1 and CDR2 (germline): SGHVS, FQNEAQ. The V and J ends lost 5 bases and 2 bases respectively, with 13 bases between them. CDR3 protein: CASSPRTQPYEQYF. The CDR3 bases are TGTGCCAGCAGCCCACGGACACAGCCCTACGAGCAGTACTTC.

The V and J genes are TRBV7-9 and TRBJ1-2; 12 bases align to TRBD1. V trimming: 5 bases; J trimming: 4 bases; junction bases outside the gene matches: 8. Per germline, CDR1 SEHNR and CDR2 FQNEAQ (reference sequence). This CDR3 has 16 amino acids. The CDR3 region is CASSEGTGGALYGYTF. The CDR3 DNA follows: TGTGCCAGCAGCGAAGGGACAGGGGGCGCACTCTATGGCTACACCTTC.

CDR3 nucleotides: TGTGCCTGGAGTGACGTTAGCGCCGAGCAGTACTTC. Residues: CAWSDVSAEQYF. V and J are TRBV30 and TRBJ2-7; TRBD2 is a possible D gene (5 bases). CDR1 is GTSNPN and CDR2 is SVGIG in the germline V gene (reference sequence). V shed 1 base and J shed 6 bases, with 10 bases lying between them. The CDR3 sequence is 12 residues long.

CDR3: CASSVPYSGGLTDTQYF. DNA for the CDR3: TGTGCCAGCAGTGTCCCATATAGCGGGGGGTTGACAGATACGCAGTATTTT. This chain uses TRBV27 with TRBJ2-3; 10 bases agree with TRBD2. Germline lookup yields CDR1 MNHEY and CDR2 SMNVEV (reference sequence). There are 17 residues in the CDR3. The junction had 11 bases not matched to a gene; V was cut back by 5 bases and J by 3 bases.

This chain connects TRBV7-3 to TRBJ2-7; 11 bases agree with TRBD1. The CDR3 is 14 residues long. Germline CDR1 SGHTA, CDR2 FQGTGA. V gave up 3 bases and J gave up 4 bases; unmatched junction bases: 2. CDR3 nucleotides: TGTGCCAGCAGCTTGGGACAGGGGGATTACGAGCAGTACTTC. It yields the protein CASSLGQGDYEQYF.

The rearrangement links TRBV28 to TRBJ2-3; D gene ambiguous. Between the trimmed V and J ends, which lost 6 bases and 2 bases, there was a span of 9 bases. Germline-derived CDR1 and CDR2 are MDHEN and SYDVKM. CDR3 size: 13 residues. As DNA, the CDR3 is TGTGCCAGCAGCTTTATGGACACAGATACGCAGTATTTT. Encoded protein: CASSFMDTDTQYF. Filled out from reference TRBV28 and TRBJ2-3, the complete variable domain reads DVKVTQSSRYLVKRTGEKVFLECVQDMDHENMFWYRQDPGLGLRLIYFSYDVKMKEKGDIPEGYSVSREKKERFSLILESASTNQTSMYLCASSFMDTDTQYFGPGTRLTVL.

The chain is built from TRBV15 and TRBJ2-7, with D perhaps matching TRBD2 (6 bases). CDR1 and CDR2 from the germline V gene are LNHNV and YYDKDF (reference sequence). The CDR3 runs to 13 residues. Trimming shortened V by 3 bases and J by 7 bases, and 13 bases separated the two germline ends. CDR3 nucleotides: TGTGCCACCAGCAGTGCGGGGTCTATAGAGCAGTACTTC. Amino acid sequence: CATSSAGSIEQYF.

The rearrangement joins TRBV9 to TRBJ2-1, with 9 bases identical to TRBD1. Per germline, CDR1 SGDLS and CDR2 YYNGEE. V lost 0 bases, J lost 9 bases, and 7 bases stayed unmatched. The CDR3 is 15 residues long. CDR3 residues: CASSVAGTGLREQFF. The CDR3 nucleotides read TGTGCCAGCAGCGTAGCCGGGACAGGGTTGCGTGAGCAGTTCTTC.

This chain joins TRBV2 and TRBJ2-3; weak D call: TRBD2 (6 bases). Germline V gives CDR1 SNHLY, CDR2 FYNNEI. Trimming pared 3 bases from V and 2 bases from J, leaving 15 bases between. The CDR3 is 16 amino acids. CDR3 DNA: TGTGCCAGCAGTGACGTCTTGCGGGGCCCCACAGATACGCAGTATTTT. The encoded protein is CASSDVLRGPTDTQYF.

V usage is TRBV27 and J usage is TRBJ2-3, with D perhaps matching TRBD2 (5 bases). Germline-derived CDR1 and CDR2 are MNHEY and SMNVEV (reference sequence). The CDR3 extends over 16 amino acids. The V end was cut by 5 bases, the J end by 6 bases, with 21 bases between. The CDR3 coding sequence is TGTGCCAGCAGTAGTCTGACGGGAACGTTTTCGGATACGCAGTATTTT. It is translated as CASSSLTGTFSDTQYF.

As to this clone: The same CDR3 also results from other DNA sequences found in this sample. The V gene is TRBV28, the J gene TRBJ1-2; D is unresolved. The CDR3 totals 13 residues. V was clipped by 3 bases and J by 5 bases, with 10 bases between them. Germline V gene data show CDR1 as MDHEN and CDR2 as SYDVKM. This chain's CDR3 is CASSFGLTYGYTF. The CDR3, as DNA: TGTGCCAGCAGTTTCGGGCTAACATATGGCTACACCTTC.

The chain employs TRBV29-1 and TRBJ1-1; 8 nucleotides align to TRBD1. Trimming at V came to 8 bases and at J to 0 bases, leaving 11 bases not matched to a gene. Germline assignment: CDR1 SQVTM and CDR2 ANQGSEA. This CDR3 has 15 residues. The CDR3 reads CSPGRQGKVNTEAFF. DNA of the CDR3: TGCAGCCCCGGAAGACAGGGGAAAGTGAACACTGAAGCTTTCTTT.

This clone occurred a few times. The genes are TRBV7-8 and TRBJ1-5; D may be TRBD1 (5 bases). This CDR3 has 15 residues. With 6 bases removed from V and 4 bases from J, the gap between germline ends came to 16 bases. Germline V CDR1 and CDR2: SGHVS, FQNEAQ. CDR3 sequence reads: CASSRWLGGNQPQHF. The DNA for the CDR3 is TGTGCCAGCAGTCGATGGTTGGGGGGAAATCAGCCCCAGCATTTT.